One sample yielded the 29 T cell receptor beta chains listed below, sequenced in a study of identical twins. TCRdb recomputed calls from the 5' RACE reads with MiXCR, one row per CDR3 protein. This sample has some 1,700,000 distinct CDR3 sequences; less than 40% occur once, and the top ten carry about 0.25%. The sequenced material came from cord blood. These receptors all come from a newborn girl in good health.

The chain is built from TRBV12-3 or TRBV12-4 and TRBJ1-5; D is unclear. V lost 6 bases, J lost 4 bases, and 16 bases lay in between. The CDR3 is 15 amino acids. The CDR3 nucleotides read TGTGCCAGCAGCCACCACGGACGGTTGAATCAGCCCCAGCATTTT. Amino acid sequence: CASSHHGRLNQPQHF.

Concerning this clonotype itself: A much larger clonotype is one base distant, so this may be a read error. The chain combines TRBV20-1 with TRBJ2-7; 8 positions agree with TRBD2. Germline values: CDR1 DFQATT, CDR2 SNEGSKA (reference sequence). V lost 3 bases, J lost 7 bases, and 8 bases stayed unmatched. CDR3 length: 13 residues. The CDR3 region is CSASGGANNEQYF. The CDR3 DNA follows: TGCAGTGCTAGCGGGGGGGCCAACAATGAGCAGTACTTC.

The genes are TRBV20-1 and TRBJ1-2, with D perhaps matching TRBD1 (5 bases). Germline lookup yields CDR1 DFQATT and CDR2 SNEGSKA (reference sequence). V lost 5 bases and J 8 bases, leaving 15 bases between the germline ends. There are 12 residues in the CDR3. CDR3 region: CSAPEGPGGYTF. CDR3 coding DNA: TGCAGTGCTCCGGAGGGGCCTGGGGGCTACACCTTC.

J is TRBJ2-3 and V is TRBV3-1; no definite D call. Germline assignment: CDR1 LGHDT and CDR2 YNNKEL (reference sequence). CDR3 length equals 16 residues. The germline V and J ends were trimmed by 7 bases and 1 base, with 18 bases remaining between them. In nucleotides, the CDR3 is TGTGCCAGCACCACATCCCATCCAGGACGCACAGATACGCAGTATTTT. Translation: CASTTSHPGRTDTQYF.

The table lists this clonotype with a few counts. This chain connects TRBV28 to TRBJ1-1; TRBD1 might be the D (5 bases). The CDR3 totals 17 residues. V was pared by 3 bases and J by 1 base, with 18 bases between. Germline CDR1 MDHEN, CDR2 SYDVKM. The CDR3 loop is CASSFIRVGPPNTEAFF. Here the CDR3 DNA reads TGTGCCAGCAGTTTCATTCGTGTGGGACCGCCGAACACTGAAGCTTTCTTT. The whole variable domain, remainder taken from reference TRBV28 and TRBJ1-1, is DVKVTQSSRYLVKRTGEKVFLECVQDMDHENMFWYRQDPGLGLRLIYFSYDVKMKEKGDIPEGYSVSREKKERFSLILESASTNQTSMYLCASSFIRVGPPNTEAFFGQGTRLTVV.

This clonotype was found a few times. The chain has TRBV6-1 and TRBJ1-1; D call uncertain. Germline V gives CDR1 MNHNS, CDR2 SASEGT. V was cut by 2 bases and J by 0 bases, with 7 bases left in between. The CDR3 spans 14 residues. The CDR3 DNA reads TGTGCCAGCAGTGAACCCGGGATGAACACTGAAGCTTTCTTT. Its protein product is CASSEPGMNTEAFF.

The chain has TRBV7-2 and TRBJ1-5; D uncertain. V lost 1 base and J 6 bases, leaving 10 bases between the germline ends. Germline V CDR1 and CDR2: SGHTA, FQGNSA. The CDR3 has 14 amino acids. The CDR3 region is CASSLEGRGQPQHF. As DNA, the CDR3 is TGTGCCAGCAGCTTAGAGGGCCGGGGTCAGCCCCAGCATTTT.

V usage is TRBV7-9 and J usage is TRBJ2-1; 7 nucleotides line up with TRBD1. From germline, CDR1 is SEHNR and CDR2 FQNEAQ (reference sequence). Losses at the gene ends were 4 bases for V and 4 bases for J; bases not matched to a gene: 7. This CDR3 has 15 amino acids. The CDR3 sequence: CASSYKGTEYNEQFF. Here the CDR3 DNA reads TGTGCCAGCAGCTACAAGGGGACAGAATACAATGAGCAGTTCTTC.

CDR3 residues: CASSAGQGSGYTF. For the CDR3, the DNA is TGTGCCAGCAGCGCGGGACAGGGGAGTGGCTACACCTTC. This sequence joins TRBV6-1 and TRBJ1-2; 10 nucleotides agree with TRBD1. The CDR3 is 13 amino acids. The junction had 5 bases not matched to a gene; V was cut back by 6 bases and J by 7 bases. The germline gives CDR1 MNHNS, CDR2 SASEGT.

This clonotype was detected a few times. This rearrangement joins TRBV4-2 to TRBJ1-2; perhaps TRBD1 as D (5 bases). The CDR3 extends over 14 amino acids. Germline CDR1 reads LGHNA; CDR2 reads YNFKEQ. V was trimmed by 0 bases and J by 7 bases, leaving 12 bases between them. For the CDR3, the DNA is TGTGCCAGCAGCCAAGATGGGGGGAAACGTGGCTACACCTTC. Translated, it gives CASSQDGGKRGYTF.

The chain links TRBV3-1 to TRBJ2-3; D is undetermined. V was trimmed by 3 bases and J by 3 bases, leaving 10 bases between them. Per germline, CDR1 LGHDT and CDR2 YNNKEL (reference sequence). The CDR3 loop spans 14 amino acids. CDR3 in amino acids: CASSHGDRTDTQYF. The CDR3 DNA sequence: TGTGCCAGCAGCCATGGTGACCGGACAGATACGCAGTATTTT.

This clonotype showed up many times. V is TRBV4-1 and J is TRBJ2-1; tentative D call: TRBD2 (5 bases). Looked up from germline, CDR1 is MGHRA and CDR2 is YSYEKL. This CDR3 contains 16 residues. Trimming removed 1 base from V and 0 bases from J, with 10 bases in between. As DNA, the CDR3 is TGCGCCAGCAGCCAAGGAAGAGGGATCTCCTACAATGAGCAGTTCTTC. Translated, it gives CASSQGRGISYNEQFF.

Comments on this clonotype: At one end, the junction sequence differs from germline, possibly due to a read error. The CDR3 nucleotides are TGCGCCAGCAGCTTGGAATCCGGGGTAGTAGGCACAGATACGCGGTATTTT. Protein product: CASSLESGVVGTDTRYF. V usage is TRBV5-1 and J usage is TRBJ2-3; a weak D match, TRBD2 (5 bases). The CDR3 sequence is 17 residues long. CDR1 is SGHRS and CDR2 is YFSETQ in the germline V gene.

This clonotype appeared many times. The V call is TRBV5-1, the J call TRBJ1-1, with a weak D call TRBD1 (6 bases). The CDR3 spans 14 residues. V was shortened by 3 bases and J by 2 bases, with 11 bases between the two germline ends. From germline, CDR1 is SGHRS and CDR2 YFSETQ. The CDR3 DNA is TGCGCCAGCAGCTGGACAGTTCCCAACACTGAAGCTTTCTTT. Its protein is CASSWTVPNTEAFF.

In the case of this clonotype: The junction does not match germline at one end; this may be a read error. The rearrangement uses TRBV5-1 and TRBJ2-7; 10 bases agree with TRBD2. CDR1 and CDR2 from the germline V gene are SGHRS and YFSETQ. The CDR3 is made up of 15 amino acids. DNA for the CDR3: TGCGCCAGCAGCTTGACTAGCGGGGTAACCTACGAGCGGTACTTC. This translates into CASSLTSGVTYERYF.

This sequence joins TRBV7-2 and TRBJ2-7, with D hard to call. The DNA end is more similar to TRBJ2-5, so the J call may be wrong. Germline CDR1 and CDR2: SGHTA and FQGNSA. The CDR3 spans 13 residues. The CDR3 coding sequence is TGTGCCAGCAGCTTAATGGGGTTAGAGACCCAGTACTTC. Translated: CASSLMGLETQYF.

The rearrangement links TRBV12-3 or TRBV12-4 to TRBJ2-1; the D gene is possibly TRBD2 (6 bases). CDR3 length equals 14 residues. V dropped 8 bases and J dropped 6 bases, with 17 bases sitting between them. CDR3 protein: CASRSTAGINEQFF. CDR3 nucleotides: TGTGCCAGCCGATCTACTGCGGGGATCAATGAGCAGTTCTTC.

Concerning this clonotype: At one boundary the junction diverges from the germline segment, which might be a read error. The V call is TRBV6-2 or TRBV6-3, the J call TRBJ2-2; no clear D. The CDR3 covers 14 residues. Germline V gene sequence: CDR1 MNHEY, CDR2 SVGEGT. Written as DNA, the CDR3 is TGTGCCGGCAGTTACTCACTCTTAACCGGGGAGCTGTTTTTT. Its protein product is CAGSYSLLTGELFF.

The chain has TRBV6-6 and TRBJ2-2, with 11 positions matching TRBD2. There are 16 residues in the CDR3. From germline, CDR1 is MNHNY and CDR2 SVGAGI (reference sequence). V lost 6 bases, J lost 7 bases, and 10 bases stayed unmatched. The CDR3 DNA sequence: TGTGCCAGCAGCTACGGTAGCGGGGGGGCCCTCGGGGAGCTGTTTTTT. This gives the protein CASSYGSGGALGELFF.

This clonotype has a handful of counts. The chain employs TRBV12-3 or TRBV12-4 and TRBJ2-7; 9 bases match TRBD2. V gave up 4 bases and J gave up 2 bases; unmatched junction bases: 9. The CDR3 has 16 amino acids. CDR3 protein: CASSYLTSGNPYEQYF. CDR3 bases: TGTGCCAGCAGTTACTTGACTAGCGGAAACCCCTACGAGCAGTACTTC.

The chain combines TRBV6-2 or TRBV6-3 with TRBJ2-2, with TRBD1 as a possible D gene (6 bases). V shed 2 bases and J shed 1 base, with 14 bases lying between them. Germline V gene data show CDR1 as MNHEY and CDR2 as SVGEGT. CDR3 length equals 17 residues. CDR3 protein: CASSYTKGTLNTGELFF. In DNA, the CDR3 is TGTGCCAGCAGTTACACCAAAGGGACATTGAACACCGGGGAGCTGTTTTTT.

The rearrangement links TRBV5-1 to TRBJ2-1, with 9 bases lining up with TRBD2. With the DNA end fitting TRBJ2-7 better, the J assignment may be wrong. There are 17 residues in the CDR3. The germline V gene encodes CDR1 SGHRS and CDR2 YFSETQ. The CDR3 region has the DNA TGCGCCAGCAGCTTTCGTCCTAGCGGGGCCTCCTACAATGAGCAGTACTTC. Its protein product is CASSFRPSGASYNEQYF.

The gene calls are TRBV6-1 and TRBJ1-5; TRBD1 is a possible D gene (5 bases). From germline, CDR1 is MNHNS and CDR2 SASEGT. Deletions cut 1 base from V and 6 bases from J, with 10 bases between. The CDR3 sequence is 14 residues long. Here the CDR3 DNA reads TGTGCCAGCAGTGAAGGCAGGGTCGCTCAGCCCCAGCATTTT. The encoded protein is CASSEGRVAQPQHF.

The rearrangement joins TRBV7-2 to TRBJ2-5; TRBD2 matches at 10 bases. This CDR3 is 16 amino acids long. V trimming: 1 base; J trimming: 5 bases; junction bases outside the gene matches: 7. In germline, CDR1 is SGHTA, CDR2 FQGNSA. As DNA, the CDR3 is TGTGCCAGCAGCTTAGTCCTAGCGGGGGCGGGGGAGACCCAGTACTTC. Protein: CASSLVLAGAGETQYF. The entire variable domain, with the rest obtained from reference TRBV7-2 and TRBJ2-5, is as follows: GAGVSQSPSNKVTEKGKDVELRCDPISGHTALYWYRQSLGQGLEFLIYFQGNSAPDKSGLPSDRFSAERTGGSVSTLTIQRTQQEDSAVYLCASSLVLAGAGETQYFGPGTRLLVL.

A remark on this clonotype: Relative to the germline gene, one junction end is altered; a read error may explain this. V usage is TRBV10-3 and J usage is TRBJ2-3; 7 nucleotides line up with TRBD1. Germline V gives CDR1 ENHRY, CDR2 SYGVKD. The CDR3 is made up of 16 amino acids. The CDR3 is CATSESAGGVTDTQYF. In DNA, the CDR3 is TGTGCCACCAGTGAGTCGGCAGGGGGTGTGACAGATACGCAGTATTTT.

About this clonotype itself: The junction departs from germline at one end; a sequencing error may be responsible. CDR3 bases: TGCGCCTGCAGCCAAGACCAGGGCCTAGAGAGGTTCAATGAGCAGTTCTTC. Its protein product is CACSQDQGLERFNEQFF. This rearrangement joins TRBV4-1 to TRBJ2-1; tentative D call: TRBD1 (5 bases). CDR3 size: 17 residues. Germline-derived CDR1 and CDR2 are MGHRA and YSYEKL.

This chain joins TRBV2 and TRBJ2-7; the D gene is possibly TRBD1 (7 bases). Germline V gene lookup returns CDR1 SNHLY and CDR2 FYNNEI. The CDR3 consists of 11 residues. Trimming stripped 5 bases from V and 11 bases from J, with 13 bases between. The CDR3 here is CASSRGTAEYF. The CDR3, as DNA: TGTGCCAGCAGTCGCGGGACAGCGGAGTACTTC. The full variable domain, with the rest looked up from reference TRBV2 and TRBJ2-7, is EPEVTQTPSHQVTQMGQEVILRCVPISNHLYFYWYRQILGQKVEFLVSFYNNEISEKSEIFDDQFSVERPDGSNFTLKIRSTKLEDSAMYFCASSRGTAEYFGPGTRLTVT.

Concerning this clonotype: The junction departs from the called germline gene at one end, perhaps through a read error. The chain combines TRBV28 with TRBJ2-1; 7 nucleotides agree with TRBD2. There are 16 residues in the CDR3. Germline V gene data show CDR1 as MDHEN and CDR2 as SYDVKM. Written as DNA, the CDR3 is TGTGCCAGCAGCCAACGAACCGCTAGCGGCCTCAATGAGCAGTTATTC. Its translation is CASSQRTASGLNEQLF.

This rearrangement joins TRBV4-2 to TRBJ2-3; TRBD2 aligns across 8 bases. With V trimmed by 0 bases and J by 4 bases, 6 bases remained unmatched. Germline loops: CDR1 LGHNA, CDR2 YNFKEQ. The CDR3 loop spans 16 amino acids. CDR3 loop: CASSQEGTRVPDTQYF. CDR3 coding DNA: TGTGCCAGCAGCCAAGAGGGGACTAGGGTCCCAGATACGCAGTATTTT.